The present T cell receptor beta chain was sequenced within a study of blood T cell repertoires in COVID-19. Study details: PBMCs, B-cell-depleted T cells, or T cells were the source of the cDNA or gDNA that made up the material.

Assay: immunoSEQ multiplex PCR; the TCRdb copy retains only in-frame clones and omits some. The sample lists 270,000 or so clones, approximately 90% occurring once. With V trimmed by 5 bases and J by 5 bases, 11 bases remained unmatched. The CDR3 loop spans 15 amino acids. Germline V gene lookup returns CDR1 SGHDN and CDR2 FVKESK. Material: PBMCs or T cells enriched from blood (not recorded which). The sequence was obtained from a woman between 40 and 55 years old with acute COVID-19. The rearrangement joins TRBV14 to TRBJ2-7; 8 bases fit TRBD1. CDR3 protein: CASSLQGARINEQYF. DNA of the CDR3: TGTGCCAGCAGCTTGCAGGGGGCTCGGATTAACGAGCAGTACTTC.